This passage covers 21 T cell receptor beta chains from one sample sequenced in a study of monozygotic twins with inflammatory bowel disease. TCRdb reprocessed the 5' RACE reads and keeps a single row for each CDR3 protein, giving no DNA. The sample data list fewer than 450,000 distinct CDR3 sequences. Material: blood. The receptor source for this set is a human donor with ulcerative colitis or Crohn's disease, or a healthy co-twin of an affected twin (not recorded which).

J is TRBJ2-7 and V is TRBV4-2; TCRdb reports TRBD1, a call that lacks DNA to check it against. There are 17 residues in the CDR3. The germline CDR1 and CDR2 sequences are LGHNA and YNFKEQ. The CDR3 here is CASSQALQEGSSYEQYF.

The V and J genes are TRBV6-6 and TRBJ1-6. CDR1 is MNHNY and CDR2 is SVGAGI in the germline V gene (reference sequence). This CDR3 region has 13 residues. CDR3 in amino acids: CASSFDLNSPLHF.

The CDR3 spells CASTLTEGNQPQHF. The gene calls are TRBV6-2 or TRBV6-3 and TRBJ1-5. Germline CDR1 is MNHEY and CDR2 is SVGEGT. The CDR3 extends over 14 amino acids.

The rearrangement uses TRBV5-1 and TRBJ2-3; TCRdb's D gene call, TRBD1, goes unchecked for lack of DNA. From germline, CDR1 is SGHRS and CDR2 YFSETQ. This CDR3 region has 15 residues. CDR3 sequence: CASSLGGAGSDTQYF.

The V and J genes are TRBV7-2 and TRBJ2-7; TCRdb's D gene call, TRBD1, goes unchecked for lack of DNA. The CDR3 is 15 residues long. CDR1 SGHTA and CDR2 FQGNSA come from the germline V gene. CDR3 loop: CASRNTGTASYEQYF.

The gene calls are TRBV29-1 and TRBJ2-7. Germline V gene lookup returns CDR1 SQVTM and CDR2 ANQGSEA. CDR3 length: 13 amino acids. The CDR3 sequence: CSVEGSLPYEQYF.

The chain carries TRBV9 and TRBJ2-4; the D call from TCRdb, TRBD1, cannot be confirmed without DNA. CDR3 size: 15 residues. Germline-derived CDR1 and CDR2 are SGDLS and YYNGEE. CDR3 residues: CASSGQGTAKNIQYF.

The CDR3 spells CASSVEAGFAGYTF. V is TRBV9 and J is TRBJ1-2. The V gene's germline CDR1 is SGDLS and CDR2 YYNGEE. The CDR3 has 14 residues.

The CDR3 reads CASSIRPSGRASCYF. This chain connects TRBV28 to TRBJ2-4; TCRdb selects TRBD2, and the lack of DNA leaves this call unchecked. CDR1 MDHEN and CDR2 SYDVKM come from the germline V gene. This CDR3 comprises 15 residues.

J is TRBJ2-3 and V is TRBV9; as DNA is missing, the TRBD2 call by TCRdb cannot be tested. The germline V gene has CDR1 SGDLS and CDR2 YYNGEE. The CDR3 totals 19 residues. CDR3 protein: CASSVGAGVSGGAIDTQYF.

This chain uses TRBV12-3 or TRBV12-4 with TRBJ1-5; TCRdb designates TRBD1, a call that cannot be tested without DNA. CDR3 length: 14 residues. The CDR3 here is CASRYDSLNQPQHF.

V is TRBV5-4 and J is TRBJ2-7; TCRdb calls TRBD2, which cannot be checked without DNA. Germline CDR1 SGHNT, CDR2 YYREEE (reference sequence). The CDR3 length is 17 residues. The CDR3 region is CASSLVGRGGAAHEQYF.

The gene calls are TRBV20-1 and TRBJ2-2. CDR3 length: 14 amino acids. Germline lookup yields CDR1 DFQATT and CDR2 SNEGSKA (reference sequence). CDR3 residues: CSASWDIGTGELFF.

The genes are TRBV3-1 and TRBJ2-5; the TCRdb call, TRBD1, lacks DNA for checking. In germline, CDR1 is LGHDT, CDR2 YNNKEL (reference sequence). The CDR3 consists of 14 residues. CDR3 sequence reads: CASSQAGTKETQYF.

The rearrangement joins TRBV3-1 to TRBJ2-3; checking the TCRdb D call of TRBD2 is not possible without DNA. The CDR3 runs to 15 residues. Germline values: CDR1 LGHDT, CDR2 YNNKEL (reference sequence). The CDR3 sequence: CASRILAGGTDTQYF.

The chain joins TRBV9 to TRBJ2-2; TCRdb designates TRBD2, a call that cannot be tested without DNA. CDR3 length: 15 amino acids. CDR1 and CDR2 from the germline V gene are SGDLS and YYNGEE. CDR3 region: CASSVGGIGTGELFF.

This rearrangement joins TRBV20-1 to TRBJ2-2; the TRBD1 assignment by TCRdb is unverifiable without DNA. Looked up from germline, CDR1 is DFQATT and CDR2 is SNEGSKA (reference sequence). The CDR3 loop spans 14 amino acids. This chain's CDR3 is CSAGRQGFTGELFF.

J is TRBJ2-2 and V is TRBV6-5. CDR1 and CDR2 from the germline V gene are MNHEY and SVGAGI. The CDR3 length is 12 residues. CDR3 region: CASSQSTGELFF.

The CDR3 region is CASSYGMRLAGDNEQFF. The rearrangement uses TRBV6-5 and TRBJ2-1; TCRdb selects TRBD2, and the lack of DNA leaves this call unchecked. The germline CDR1 and CDR2 sequences are MNHEY and SVGAGI. The CDR3 sequence is 17 residues long.

The chain links TRBV20-1 to TRBJ2-4; TCRdb proposes TRBD1, but this gene call is untestable without DNA. The CDR3 is 15 residues long. The germline gives CDR1 DFQATT, CDR2 SNEGSKA (reference sequence). This CDR3 is CSATPGQGTKNIQYF.

This chain links TRBV7-2 with TRBJ2-1; without DNA, the TCRdb call of TRBD2 cannot be checked. From germline, CDR1 is SGHTA and CDR2 FQGNSA. CDR3 length: 16 residues. The CDR3 sequence is CASSLGSGGAFNEQFF.